This entry lists 3 T cell receptor beta chains sequenced from one sample in a study of early T cells in non-severe SARS-CoV-2 infection. TCRdb recomputed calls from the 5' RACE reads with MiXCR, one row per CDR3 protein. The sample carries fewer than 100,000 distinct CDR3 sequences, about 15% recorded once. The sequenced material came from whole blood. These receptors were collected from an adult who was a healthcare worker with PCR-confirmed SARS-CoV-2 infection or an uninfected control (not recorded which).

This clonotype was counted between two and nine times. Here the CDR3 DNA reads TGTGCCACCAGTCGGACAGGGAACTATGGCTACACCTTC. Its translation is CATSRTGNYGYTF. The chain joins TRBV24-1 to TRBJ1-2; TRBD1 matches at 8 bases. CDR1 is KGHDR, CDR2 SFDVKD, per germline. V shed 6 bases, J shed 2 bases, and the junction held 1 base outside the gene matches. This CDR3 is 13 amino acids long.

This clonotype was detected a few times. The chain's CDR3 is CASSLQGAGSTGELFF. In DNA, the CDR3 is TGTGCCAGCAGCTTACAGGGCGCGGGGTCCACCGGGGAGCTGTTTTTT. This chain links TRBV7-6 with TRBJ2-2, with D possibly being TRBD2 (6 bases). The CDR3 extends over 16 amino acids. Germline CDR1 reads SGHVS; CDR2 reads FNYEAQ. The V and J ends lost 2 bases and 4 bases respectively, with 14 bases between them. Filled out from reference TRBV7-6 and TRBJ2-2, the complete variable domain reads GAGVSQSPRYKVTKRGQDVALRCDPISGHVSLYWYRQALGQGPEFLTYFNYEAQQDKSGLPNDRFSAERPEGSISTLTIQRTEQRDSAMYRCASSLQGAGSTGELFFGEGSRLTVL.

This clonotype has a handful of counts. The chain uses TRBV29-1 and TRBJ2-7; weak D call: TRBD2 (6 bases). CDR1 and CDR2 (germline): SQVTM, ANQGSEA. V was trimmed by 6 bases and J by 5 bases, leaving 14 bases between them. CDR3 length equals 12 residues. The CDR3 DNA reads as TGCAGCGTCGGGGGAACGGGCCACGAGCAGTACTTC. Its translation: CSVGGTGHEQYF.